This TCR beta chain was profiled in a study of T cells in Graves' hyperthyroidism and ophthalmopathy. This clonotype occurred once. The source material, RNA transcripts, was used to amplify TCR beta CDR3 regions. Using the HTBI primer set, a first-round RT-PCR was run on the TCR CDR3. TCRdb reanalysed the multiplex PCR reads using MiXCR and keeps one entry per CDR3 protein. Of some 530,000 distinct CDR3 sequences in the sample, approximately 22% were seen once. Trimming shortened V by 4 bases and J by 7 bases, and 11 bases separated the two germline ends. Germline loops: CDR1 SGHKS, CDR2 YYEKEE (reference sequence). The CDR3 sequence is 13 residues long.

The sample taken for sequencing was blood. The origin of this receptor is a woman aged 70-85 years with Graves' ophthalmopathy. The chain has TRBV5-5 and TRBJ2-2; D gene uncertain. Written as DNA, the CDR3 is TGTGCCAGCAGCCCCGTAGGGTTCGGGGAGCTGTTTTTT. It translates to CASSPVGFGELFF.